The clone carrying this TCR beta chain showed up many times. Amplification yielded TCR beta CDR3 regions, with RNA transcripts as the source. The primer set for the first-round RT-PCR of the TCR CDR3 was HTBI. Via MiXCR, TCRdb re-called the multiplex PCR reads, giving one row per CDR3 protein. The table shows around 380,000 distinct CDR3 sequences, with approximately 15% occurring only once. These data belong to a study of T cells in Graves' hyperthyroidism and ophthalmopathy. Germline values: CDR1 MNHEY, CDR2 SMNVEV (reference sequence). The CDR3 is 17 residues long. V trimming: 2 bases; J trimming: 3 bases; junction bases outside the gene matches: 7.

The chain recombines TRBV27 with TRBJ1-5; 10 nucleotides agree with TRBD1. Source material: blood. The TCR was taken from a man between 25 and 39 years old with Graves' hyperthyroidism that later progressed to Graves' ophthalmopathy. For the CDR3, the DNA is TGTGCCAGCAGTTTAGGGTCGGGACAGGGGACCAATCAGCCCCAGCATTTT. This encodes CASSLGSGQGTNQPQHF.